One sample yielded the 14 T cell receptor beta chains listed below, sequenced in a study of shared clonotypes between healthy human individuals. Repertoires were generated with immunoSEQ multiplex PCR, while TCRdb's copy carries only in-frame clones and drops some. The sample lists some 1 million clones, 70% to 80% occurring once. The source material was memory CD4+ T cells sorted from blood. Subset reported: CD45RA-negative fraction. The receptors stem from a man younger than 35 in good health.

This clone was detected only a few times. This rearrangement joins TRBV30 to TRBJ1-1, with D perhaps matching TRBD1 (6 bases). Trimming removed 8 bases at V and 4 bases at J, with 20 bases between. The length of the CDR3 is 14 residues. Germline V gives CDR1 GTSNPN, CDR2 SVGIG (reference sequence). CDR3 bases: TGTGCCGGACTCTGGTGGGGGGCCGCCACTGAAGCTTTCTTT. Protein sequence: CAGLWWGAATEAFF.

This clone was seen only a few times. In the same sample, other DNA sequences code for this CDR3. The CDR3 nucleotides read TGCGCCAGCAGCTTGGCGGCGGGGGCTAGCACAGATACGCAGTATTTT. It is translated as CASSLAAGASTDTQYF. V and J are TRBV5-1 and TRBJ2-3; D is perhaps TRBD2 (7 bases). The CDR3 extends over 16 amino acids. V lost 0 bases and J lost 0, with 11 bases in between. Germline CDR1 SGHRS, CDR2 YFSETQ. The full variable domain, completed using reference TRBV5-1 and TRBJ2-3, is KAGVTQTPRYLIKTRGQQVTLSCSPISGHRSVSWYQQTPGQGLQFLFEYFSETQRNKGNFPGRFSGRQFSNSRSEMNVSTLELGDSALYLCASSLAAGASTDTQYFGPGTRLTVL.

The rearrangement uses TRBV30 and TRBJ2-2; D ambiguous. V was clipped by 3 bases and J by 8 bases, with 10 bases between them. The germline V gene encodes CDR1 GTSNPN and CDR2 SVGIG (reference sequence). CDR3 length: 12 residues. This CDR3 reads CAWRPGRGELFF. CDR3 coding DNA: TGTGCCTGGAGACCCGGACGAGGGGAGCTGTTTTTT.

This clone was detected only once. The rearrangement links TRBV7-9 to TRBJ1-5; TRBD1 matches at 8 bases. This CDR3 region has 14 residues. Unmatched junction bases numbered 11, after V lost 5 bases and J lost 11 bases. Germline V gene data show CDR1 as SEHNR and CDR2 as FQNEAQ (reference sequence). The CDR3 DNA sequence: TGTGCCAGCAGCCAAGGACAGGGCCATGTAGCCCAGCATTTT. It encodes CASSQGQGHVAQHF.

The V and J genes are TRBV2 and TRBJ1-1; D is perhaps TRBD1 (5 bases). The CDR3 has 13 residues. The V end was cut by 5 bases, the J end by 3 bases, with 10 bases between. Germline CDR1 reads SNHLY; CDR2 reads FYNNEI. The CDR3 nucleotides read TGTGCCAGCAGTATCCGACAGTACACTGAAGCTTTCTTT. Translation gives CASSIRQYTEAFF.

Comment on this clone: Additional DNA sequences in this sample encode the identical CDR3. The CDR3 region is CASSLDKGGNTDTQYF. CDR3 coding DNA: TGTGCCAGCAGCTTAGACAAGGGGGGAAACACAGATACGCAGTATTTT. The chain has TRBV7-6 and TRBJ2-3; D assignment may be TRBD1 or TRBD2 (6 bases each). In germline, CDR1 is SGHVS, CDR2 FNYEAQ. V lost 1 base, J lost 2 bases, and 13 bases lay in between. The CDR3 runs 16 residues.

V usage is TRBV5-1 and J usage is TRBJ1-4; D perhaps matches TRBD1 (6 bases). Germline CDR1 reads SGHRS; CDR2 reads YFSETQ. The CDR3 runs to 15 residues. The V end lost 3 bases, the J end lost 0 bases, and 9 bases lay between the germline ends. The CDR3 nucleotides read TGCGCCAGCAGCTCGCAGGGGTCAACTAATGAAAAACTGTTTTTT. Protein sequence: CASSSQGSTNEKLFF.

The rearrangement uses TRBV28 and TRBJ2-7; a possible D gene is TRBD1 (5 bases). The CDR3 contains 14 residues. Trimming stripped 3 bases from V and 2 bases from J, with 11 bases between. CDR1 and CDR2 (germline): MDHEN, SYDVKM. The CDR3 DNA is TGTGCCAGCAGTTTTCAGGGCGGCACCTACGAGCAGTACTTC. Translating gives CASSFQGGTYEQYF.

V and J are TRBV16 and TRBJ1-5; D gene unclear. The V end was cut by 4 bases, the J end by 6 bases, with 7 bases between. Germline CDR1 reads KGHSY; CDR2 reads FQNENV. This CDR3 region has 12 residues. CDR3 sequence: CASSPFGQPQHF. The CDR3 DNA reads as TGTGCCAGCAGCCCCTTCGGTCAGCCCCAGCATTTT.

In this sample, this clone turned up a few times. The chain combines TRBV5-1 with TRBJ1-6, with D perhaps TRBD1 (6 bases). Germline-derived CDR1 and CDR2 are SGHRS and YFSETQ. The CDR3 loop spans 17 amino acids. Trimming left V 7 bases short and J 0 bases short, with 17 bases between. The CDR3 spells CASSYGQTSSYNSPLHF. Here the CDR3 DNA reads TGCGCCAGCTCATACGGACAGACGAGCTCCTATAATTCACCCCTCCACTTT.

The chain employs TRBV6-1 and TRBJ1-6; unclear D gene. The V gene's germline CDR1 is MNHNS and CDR2 SASEGT. V was pared by 6 bases and J by 8 bases, with 14 bases between. The CDR3 runs 14 residues. This CDR3 reads CASRLVEDYSPLHF. CDR3 nucleotide sequence: TGTGCCAGCAGATTAGTGGAGGATTATTCACCCCTCCACTTT.

The rearrangement uses TRBV4-1 and TRBJ1-2; D ambiguous. This CDR3 is built from 17 residues. V was cut by 0 bases and J by 6 bases, with 20 bases left in between. Germline CDR1 is MGHRA and CDR2 is YSYEKL. CDR3 amino acids: CASSQDQPSLGVHGYTF. Here the CDR3 DNA reads TGCGCCAGCAGCCAAGATCAGCCCTCACTTGGGGTCCATGGCTACACCTTC.

The V and J genes are TRBV27 and TRBJ2-3, with 11 bases lining up with TRBD2. CDR1 and CDR2 (germline): MNHEY, SMNVEV (reference sequence). This CDR3 is built from 16 residues. J lost 4 bases, V lost 5 bases, and 8 bases had no gene match. CDR3 loop: CASSLVAGGRADTQYF. The CDR3 nucleotides are TGTGCCAGCAGTCTCGTAGCGGGGGGGCGCGCAGATACGCAGTATTTT.

The rearrangement joins TRBV6-6 to TRBJ1-2, with 7 nucleotides matching TRBD1. CDR1 and CDR2 (germline): MNHNY, SVGAGI (reference sequence). Trimming at V came to 6 bases and at J to 3 bases, leaving 4 bases not matched to a gene. The CDR3 contains 13 residues. CDR3 nucleotide sequence: TGTGCCAGCAGGGGGGACAGCCACTATGGCTACACCTTC. Amino acid sequence: CASRGDSHYGYTF.